Each of the 10 T cell receptor beta chains below was sequenced from the same sample in a study of T cell repertoires in cytomegalovirus infection. TCRdb reprocessed the reads via MiXCR and lists one record per CDR3 protein. This table holds roughly 720,000 distinct CDR3 sequences, about a third found once. What was sequenced was PBMCs. These receptors came from a human donor in good health (CMV status not recorded). Some clones in this sample may be carry-over from other donors' samples.

The rearrangement joins TRBV7-8 to TRBJ1-1, with D perhaps TRBD1 (5 bases). CDR1 SGHVS and CDR2 FQNEAQ come from the germline V gene. The CDR3 runs to 16 residues. V dropped 0 bases and J dropped 1 base, with 12 bases sitting between them. The CDR3 here is CASSLAGGRRNTEAFF. CDR3 sequence (DNA): TGTGCCAGCAGCTTAGCGGGGGGACGGAGGAACACTGAAGCTTTCTTT.

This clonotype was recorded a few times. This rearrangement joins TRBV5-1 to TRBJ1-4, with D unclear. The CDR3 consists of 14 residues. Germline V lookup: CDR1 SGHRS, CDR2 YFSETQ. V shed 2 bases and J shed 4 bases, with 9 bases lying between them. The CDR3 here is CASSFTGDNEKLFF. CDR3 coding DNA: TGCGCCAGCAGCTTCACCGGGGATAATGAAAAACTGTTTTTT.

This clonotype has a count of ten or more. V is TRBV7-9 and J is TRBJ2-5, with TRBD2 matching over 9 bases. Trimming at V came to 5 bases and at J to 0 bases, leaving 10 bases not matched to a gene. Germline CDR1 and CDR2: SEHNR and FQNEAQ (reference sequence). This CDR3 contains 17 residues. As DNA, the CDR3 is TGTGCCAGCAGCGAACTAGCGGGTATCCGCAACCAAGAGACCCAGTACTTC. Its translation is CASSELAGIRNQETQYF.

This chain uses TRBV4-1 with TRBJ1-5; D is unresolved. Germline V gene data show CDR1 as MGHRA and CDR2 as YSYEKL. The length of the CDR3 is 15 residues. Trimming shortened V by 4 bases and J by 6 bases, and 16 bases separated the two germline ends. CDR3 amino acids: CASSPLQRALQPQHF. DNA for the CDR3: TGCGCCAGCAGCCCTCTGCAGAGGGCACTTCAGCCCCAGCATTTT.

The chain combines TRBV24-1 with TRBJ2-3, with TRBD1 as a possible D gene (6 bases). CDR3 length: 13 residues. Trimming took 5 bases from V and 2 from J, leaving 7 bases between them. Germline V gives CDR1 KGHDR, CDR2 SFDVKD. CDR3 sequence: CATSGDNTDTQYF. The DNA of the CDR3 is TGTGCCACCAGTGGGGACAACACAGATACGCAGTATTTT.

This clonotype was seen at least ten times. The J gene is TRBJ2-3, the V gene TRBV7-2; 10 bases are a match to TRBD2. Trimming removed 4 bases from V and 4 bases from J; junction bases left unmatched: 11. This CDR3 is built from 17 residues. Germline V gene sequence: CDR1 SGHTA, CDR2 FQGNSA. DNA of the CDR3: TGTGCCAGCAGCTACTTGCCTCTAGCGGGAGTCTCAGATACGCAGTATTTT. Amino acids: CASSYLPLAGVSDTQYF.

The sample holds a few counts of this clonotype. The chain has TRBV28 and TRBJ2-1; possible D gene TRBD1, 5 bases. Trimming took off 5 bases at V and 0 bases at J, with 8 bases between the two ends. The CDR3 sequence is 14 residues long. Germline loops: CDR1 MDHEN, CDR2 SYDVKM. This chain's CDR3 is CASSETVSYNEQFF. In DNA, the CDR3 is TGTGCCAGCAGTGAGACAGTCTCCTACAATGAGCAGTTCTTC.

This clonotype was observed a handful of times. The J gene is TRBJ1-1, the V gene TRBV28; perhaps TRBD1 as D (6 bases). The CDR3 runs 15 residues. The germline CDR1 and CDR2 sequences are MDHEN and SYDVKM. The V end was cut by 5 bases, the J end by 1 base, with 14 bases between. CDR3 sequence: CASSPTGHPNTEAFF. CDR3 bases: TGTGCCAGCAGTCCTACGGGACACCCGAACACTGAAGCTTTCTTT.

The chain joins TRBV14 to TRBJ2-1, with 7 bases lining up with TRBD2. The CDR3 runs to 16 residues. The V gene end was trimmed by 1 base and the J gene end by 4 bases; junction bases not matched to a gene: 7. CDR1 is SGHDN, CDR2 FVKESK, per germline. Written as DNA, the CDR3 is TGTGCCAGCAGCCAAGGCCGGGGGGAGTTGTACAATGAGCAGTTCTTC. Protein product: CASSQGRGELYNEQFF. Combining the CDR3 with reference TRBV14 and TRBJ2-1 gives the whole variable domain EAGVTQFPSHSVIEKGQTVTLRCDPISGHDNLYWYRRVMGKEIKFLLHFVKESKQDESGMPNNRFLAERTGGTYSTLKVQPAELEDSGVYFCASSQGRGELYNEQFFGPGTRLTVL.

V is TRBV3-1 and J is TRBJ1-5; tentative D call: TRBD1 (6 bases). V lost 4 bases to trimming and J lost 0 bases, with 10 bases between them. The V gene's germline CDR1 is LGHDT and CDR2 YNNKEL (reference sequence). CDR3 length: 15 amino acids. DNA of the CDR3: TGTGCCAGCAGCCCCGGACAGAGTAGCAATCAGCCCCAGCATTTT. This sequence encodes CASSPGQSSNQPQHF.